The 11 T cell receptor beta chains reported below all come from one sample, sequenced in a study of shared clonotypes between healthy human individuals. Profiling relied on immunoSEQ multiplex PCR, and the TCRdb table lists in-frame clones only, not all of them. The table has some 480,000 clones, 65% to 80% seen once; the top ten hold about 12%. Sequenced material: PBMCs. The receptors stem from a woman aged 40-49 years in good health. Some clones in this sample may be carry-over from other donors' samples.

This clone is a singleton in its sample. A read error is possible here, since a much larger clone lies one base away. The gene calls are TRBV4-1 and TRBJ2-5, with D perhaps matching TRBD2 (7 bases). Per germline, CDR1 MGHRA and CDR2 YSYEKL. This CDR3 has 14 residues. CDR3 in amino acids: CSSSQDGGAETQYF. CDR3 nucleotides: TGCTCCAGCAGCCAAGATGGGGGGGCGGAGACCCAGTACTTC.

This chain joins TRBV7-2 and TRBJ2-7; D is perhaps TRBD1 or TRBD2 (7 bases each). V dropped 5 bases and J dropped 3 bases, with 17 bases sitting between them. Germline V gene sequence: CDR1 SGHTA, CDR2 FQGNSA. The length of the CDR3 is 15 residues. The CDR3: CASSLRGGSIYEQYF. The DNA for the CDR3 is TGTGCCAGCAGCCTCAGGGGGGGATCCATCTACGAGCAGTACTTC.

CDR3 protein: CASSYPGLAGAGSADTQYF. CDR3 DNA: TGTGCCAGCAGTTATCCGGGACTAGCGGGAGCAGGGAGCGCAGATACGCAGTATTTT. The chain joins TRBV28 to TRBJ2-3, with 14 bases that match TRBD2. Germline CDR1 is MDHEN and CDR2 is SYDVKM. The CDR3 is 19 residues long. V was pared by 4 bases and J by 4 bases, with 13 bases of the junction left unmatched. Using reference TRBV28 and TRBJ2-3 for the parts outside the CDR3, the full variable domain is DVKVTQSSRYLVKRTGEKVFLECVQDMDHENMFWYRQDPGLGLRLIYFSYDVKMKEKGDIPEGYSVSREKKERFSLILESASTNQTSMYLCASSYPGLAGAGSADTQYFGPGTRLTVL.

This chain joins TRBV28 and TRBJ1-1, with a weak D call TRBD1 (5 bases). The CDR3 sequence is 11 residues long. Trimming left V 1 base short and J 10 bases short, with 7 bases between. CDR1 is MDHEN and CDR2 is SYDVKM in the germline V gene. CDR3 protein: CASSLFGGAFF. CDR3 bases: TGTGCCAGCAGTTTATTCGGGGGAGCTTTCTTT.

This clone was recorded at least ten times. This chain uses TRBV28 with TRBJ1-5, with 9 positions matching TRBD1. The CDR3 runs to 15 residues. V lost 3 bases and J lost 3; bases outside the gene matches: 3. The germline CDR1 and CDR2 sequences are MDHEN and SYDVKM. The CDR3 reads CASSFGDRDNQPQHF. CDR3 bases: TGTGCCAGCAGTTTTGGGGACAGGGACAATCAGCCCCAGCATTTT.

The chain employs TRBV19 and TRBJ1-3; 8 bases match TRBD1. The CDR3 contains 14 residues. CDR1 LNHDA and CDR2 SQIVND come from the germline V gene (reference sequence). V shed 6 bases and J 2 bases; nucleotides not matched to a gene: 3. The CDR3 sequence is CASSLGQAGNTIYF. The CDR3 bases are TGTGCCAGTAGCCTGGGACAGGCTGGAAACACCATATATTTT.

This rearrangement joins TRBV4-1 to TRBJ2-2; D possibly corresponds to TRBD2 (5 bases). The CDR3 runs 16 residues. The germline V gene has CDR1 MGHRA and CDR2 YSYEKL. Trimming stripped 4 bases from V and 3 bases from J, with 15 bases between. CDR3 sequence: CASSRYEGPDTGELFF. The DNA for the CDR3 is TGCGCCAGCAGCCGATATGAGGGCCCCGACACCGGGGAGCTGTTTTTT.

A single count supports this clone. The rearrangement uses TRBV11-2 and TRBJ2-7; D remains ambiguous. The length of the CDR3 is 13 residues. The ends were cut back, 4 bases at V and 3 bases at J, with 10 bases in the middle. Germline V gives CDR1 SGHAT, CDR2 FQNNGV. As DNA, the CDR3 is TGTGCCAGCAGCTCCATACGGAACTACGAGCAGTACTTC. As protein: CASSSIRNYEQYF.

The sample holds a few counts of this clone. This may be a read error: a much more frequent sequence differs by one nucleotide. The genes are TRBV2 and TRBJ2-5; D gene uncertain. Germline lookup yields CDR1 SNHLY and CDR2 FYNNEI. CDR3 length equals 12 residues. V was trimmed by 4 bases and J by 2 bases, leaving 5 bases between them. CDR3 loop: CASSGQQETQYF. CDR3 DNA: TGTGCCAGCAGTGGGCAGCAAGAGACCCAGTACTTC.

Only a few counts were recorded for this clone. CDR3 nucleotide sequence: TGTGCCTGGAGTGTACGGACAGGGGAAGGGTCCGAGCAGTACTTC. Its translation is CAWSVRTGEGSEQYF. The chain recombines TRBV30 with TRBJ2-7; 9 nucleotides match TRBD1. V was pared by 0 bases and J by 6 bases, with 9 bases of the junction left unmatched. There are 15 residues in the CDR3. Germline values: CDR1 GTSNPN, CDR2 SVGIG (reference sequence).

J is TRBJ2-7 and V is TRBV27; D might be TRBD1 (6 bases). Germline loops: CDR1 MNHEY, CDR2 SMNVEV (reference sequence). The CDR3 totals 15 residues. Trimming took 0 bases from V and 2 from J, leaving 11 bases between them. DNA of the CDR3: TGTGCCAGCAGTTTATCAGCGACAGGCACCTACGAGCAGTACTTC. Protein product: CASSLSATGTYEQYF.